The source of this T cell receptor (beta chain) is a study of T-cell reconstitution after alpha-beta-depleted transplantation in children. A TCRbeta library incorporating unique molecular identifiers was prepared. TCRdb recomputed calls from the PCR reads with MiXCR, one row per CDR3 protein. The repertoire holds about 360,000 distinct CDR3 sequences, with about 14% as singletons. CDR1 SGHTA and CDR2 FQGNSA come from the germline V gene. This CDR3 has 14 amino acids. V was pared by 2 bases and J by 7 bases, with 15 bases between. This receptor was obtained from a human donor who donated a stem cell graft to a child with Fanconi anemia. The chain has TRBV7-2 and TRBJ2-7; weak D call: TRBD2 (6 bases). The sample in question was PBMCs, obtained from the stem cell graft. CDR3 residues: CASSLSPGRREQYF. The CDR3 nucleotides are TGTGCCAGCAGCTTAAGTCCGGGGAGGAGAGAGCAGTACTTC.